The sequence of this T cell receptor (beta chain) was determined in a study of human T cells and chemical hapten exposure. The wider study: Predominantly women, the patients had alopecia areata, totalis or universalis. Small pooled library volume differences chiefly drove per-sample TCR yield variation.

Time point here: pre-sensitization, week 0. Treatment described: therapeutic diphenylcyclopropenone sensitization with weekly scalp DPC. The library attached unique molecular identifiers to individual cDNA molecules. As originally analysed: TCRs per sample had a median of around 98,000 and ranged from about 20,000 to 700,000. TCRdb called the RACE reads again in MiXCR, with one record for every CDR3 protein. The V and J calls reflect TCRdb's pipeline rather than the authors' work. The sample carries roughly 60,000 distinct CDR3 sequences, about 7% recorded once. This clonotype has ten or more counts. This receptor was taken from a woman between 25 and 40 years old with alopecia areata. Some clones in this sample may be carry-over from other donors' samples. The sample here was whole blood, taken in connection with sensitization to the hapten diphenylcyclopropenone (DPC).

For the CDR3, the DNA is TGTGCCAGCAGGGAGTCCCCAGATACGCAGTATTTT. This encodes CASRESPDTQYF. This chain joins TRBV7-2 and TRBJ2-3; no clear D gene. V lost 6 bases to trimming and J lost 4 bases, with 8 bases between them. The CDR3 extends over 12 amino acids. Germline V lookup: CDR1 SGHTA, CDR2 FQGNSA.